These 21 T cell receptor beta chains were sequenced from one sample in a study of cytomegalovirus exposure and HLA in healthy donors. The PCR employed 60 Vbeta primers together with 13 Jbeta primers. Clones were sequenced by immunoSEQ multiplex PCR, and TCRdb holds only the in-frame ones, with some missing. The table lists some 130,000 clones, around 75% of them singletons. Sequenced input: PBMCs. The receptors were gathered from a man aged 35 to 55 in good health and CMV-seronegative.

The J gene is TRBJ1-4, the V gene TRBV19; 7 positions agree with TRBD1. CDR1 and CDR2 from the germline V gene are LNHDA and SQIVND (reference sequence). This CDR3 spans 13 amino acids. With 7 bases clipped from V and 8 bases from J, the junction kept 7 bases outside the gene matches. CDR3 sequence: CASTLTGTEKLFF. DNA of the CDR3: TGTGCCAGTACCCTGACAGGGACCGAAAAACTGTTTTTT.

This clone has just a few counts. V gene TRBV5-1 combines with J gene TRBJ2-5; the match to TRBD1 covers 8 bases. The V and J ends lost 5 bases and 4 bases, in that order; junction bases with no gene match: 10. Germline CDR1 SGHRS, CDR2 YFSETQ. This CDR3 is built from 15 residues. CDR3 region: CASRPTGGFGETQYF. CDR3 in DNA: TGCGCCAGCAGACCAACAGGGGGATTTGGAGAGACCCAGTACTTC.

The rearrangement uses TRBV6-6 and TRBJ1-2; a possible D gene is TRBD1 (5 bases). Per the germline V gene, CDR1 is MNHNY and CDR2 is SVGAGI (reference sequence). The CDR3 has 16 residues. V lost 2 bases and J 2 bases, leaving 15 bases between the germline ends. The CDR3 is CASSYPPAGQNYGYTF. CDR3 nucleotide sequence: TGTGCCAGCAGTTACCCACCCGCAGGGCAGAACTATGGCTACACCTTC.

This clone has only one observation. The CDR3 bases are TGTGCCAGCAGTTACTCGCTACAGGGTCTGGATGGCTACACCTTC. The encoded protein is CASSYSLQGLDGYTF. V is TRBV6-6 and J is TRBJ1-2, with D possibly TRBD1 on 6 matching bases. Germline CDR1 and CDR2: MNHNY and SVGAGI (reference sequence). The CDR3 sequence is 15 residues long. V lost 0 bases to trimming and J lost 6 bases, with 14 bases between them.

In its sample, this clone was seen once. The rearrangement uses TRBV5-1 and TRBJ2-7, with D perhaps matching TRBD1 (5 bases). V shed 2 bases and J shed 6 bases, with 12 bases lying between them. This CDR3 is 13 amino acids long. The germline gives CDR1 SGHRS, CDR2 YFSETQ. The CDR3, as DNA: TGCGCCAGCAGCTTAAGGCAGGGCACCGAGCAGTACTTC. Protein sequence: CASSLRQGTEQYF.

The rearrangement links TRBV9 to TRBJ1-1; no firm D call. The V and J ends lost 3 bases and 1 base respectively, with 7 bases between them. The CDR3 is 13 residues long. Germline CDR1 is SGDLS and CDR2 is YYNGEE. CDR3 protein: CASSGGENTEAFF. For the CDR3, the DNA is TGTGCCAGCAGCGGGGGAGAGAACACTGAAGCTTTCTTT.

This clone came up a few times. V and J are TRBV7-2 and TRBJ1-1; 7 nucleotides agree with TRBD1. CDR3 length equals 12 residues. V shed 5 bases and J 7 bases; nucleotides not matched to a gene: 4. Germline CDR1 and CDR2: SGHTA and FQGNSA. CDR3 residues: CASSLRDSEAFF. CDR3 in DNA: TGTGCCAGCAGCCTCCGGGACAGTGAAGCTTTCTTT.

The V call is TRBV28, the J call TRBJ1-1; no reliable D call. The CDR3 is 12 amino acids. The germline CDR1 and CDR2 sequences are MDHEN and SYDVKM. Between the trimmed V and J ends, which lost 6 bases and 5 bases, there was a span of 10 bases. The CDR3 region is CASSSRRTEAFF. The CDR3 coding sequence is TGTGCCAGCAGCAGCCGGAGGACTGAAGCTTTCTTT.

The chain links TRBV10-3 to TRBJ1-5; tentative D call: TRBD1 (6 bases). This CDR3 comprises 16 residues. The V gene's germline CDR1 is ENHRY and CDR2 SYGVKD. V lost 6 bases, J lost 2 bases, and 17 bases lay in between. The CDR3 sequence: CAISLGGGLGNQPQHF. CDR3 in DNA: TGTGCCATCAGCCTGGGGGGGGGCTTGGGCAATCAGCCCCAGCATTTT.

The chain uses TRBV5-8 and TRBJ2-3; 11 nucleotides agree with TRBD1. The CDR3 sequence is 14 residues long. Per germline, CDR1 SGHTS and CDR2 YDEGEE. V lost 4 bases and J lost 7; bases outside the gene matches: 5. The CDR3: CASSRGQGANTQYF. DNA of the CDR3: TGTGCCAGCAGCCGTGGACAGGGGGCGAATACGCAGTATTTT.

This chain connects TRBV5-1 to TRBJ2-7, with D unclear. The CDR3 totals 15 residues. Per germline, CDR1 SGHRS and CDR2 YFSETQ. V was shortened by 2 bases and J by 3 bases, with 15 bases between the two germline ends. CDR3 sequence reads: CASSFGSSPSYEQYF. The DNA for the CDR3 is TGCGCCAGCAGCTTCGGTAGTAGCCCCAGCTACGAGCAGTACTTC.

The chain uses TRBV18 and TRBJ2-7, with a possible D match to TRBD2 (5 bases). V dropped 3 bases and J dropped 1 base, with 10 bases sitting between them. The V gene's germline CDR1 is KGHSH and CDR2 LQKENI. This CDR3 spans 14 amino acids. The CDR3 DNA follows: TGTGCCAGCTCACCGGATCGGACTTCCTACGAGCAGTACTTC. Amino acids: CASSPDRTSYEQYF.

There are a few counts of this clone. V is TRBV18 and J is TRBJ1-5; D ambiguous. V lost 2 bases to trimming and J lost 1 base, with 6 bases between them. The CDR3 spans 14 residues. The V gene's germline CDR1 is KGHSH and CDR2 LQKENI. Here the CDR3 DNA reads TGTGCCAGCTCACCATCGGAGAGCAATCAGCCCCAGCATTTT. Translation gives CASSPSESNQPQHF. Full variable domain (remainder filled in from reference TRBV18 and TRBJ1-5): NAGVMQNPRHLVRRRGQEARLRCSPMKGHSHVYWYRQLPEEGLKFMVYLQKENIIDESGMPKERFSAEFPKEGPSILRIQQVVRGDSAAYFCASSPSESNQPQHFGDGTRLSIL.

The chain couples TRBV7-9 to TRBJ1-5, with TRBD1 matching over 7 bases. Per germline, CDR1 SEHNR and CDR2 FQNEAQ (reference sequence). V lost 4 bases and J lost 6; bases outside the gene matches: 6. CDR3 length: 14 amino acids. This chain's CDR3 is CASSYTGVPQPQHF. The CDR3, as DNA: TGTGCCAGCAGCTATACAGGGGTCCCTCAGCCCCAGCATTTT.

V is TRBV30 and J is TRBJ1-5, with D perhaps TRBD1 (6 bases). Trimming removed 3 bases from V and 0 bases from J, with 12 bases in between. The CDR3 runs to 15 residues. In germline, CDR1 is GTSNPN, CDR2 SVGIG (reference sequence). The CDR3 protein is CAWSPGQYSNQPQHF. The CDR3 DNA sequence: TGTGCCTGGAGCCCCGGACAGTATAGCAATCAGCCCCAGCATTTT.

This clone appeared once. The rearrangement uses TRBV4-3 and TRBJ1-1; D not resolved. The CDR3 has 15 amino acids. CDR1 is LGHNA, CDR2 YSLEER, per germline. V was pared by 0 bases and J by 0 bases, with 8 bases between. CDR3 coding DNA: TGCGCCAGCAGCCAAGATCCCGAGATGAACACTGAAGCTTTCTTT. It encodes CASSQDPEMNTEAFF.

This chain uses TRBV7-2 with TRBJ2-3; 7 bases map to TRBD2. The CDR3 covers 16 residues. Looked up from germline, CDR1 is SGHTA and CDR2 is FQGNSA. J was trimmed by 4 bases and V by 8 bases; bases with no gene match: 15. The CDR3 spells CASPRSLADASDTQYF. The CDR3 DNA sequence: TGTGCCAGCCCCCGGTCCCTAGCGGACGCCTCAGATACGCAGTATTTT. Full variable domain (rest looked up from reference TRBV7-2 and TRBJ2-3): GAGVSQSPSNKVTEKGKDVELRCDPISGHTALYWYRQSLGQGLEFLIYFQGNSAPDKSGLPSDRFSAERTGGSVSTLTIQRTQQEDSAVYLCASPRSLADASDTQYFGPGTRLTVL.

V is TRBV4-2 and J is TRBJ2-5; 7 bases fit TRBD2. The CDR3 sequence is 15 residues long. Germline V gene sequence: CDR1 LGHNA, CDR2 YNFKEQ. Germline trimming cut 0 bases from V and 7 bases from J; bases unmatched to any gene: 8. CDR3 nucleotides: TGTGCCAGCAGCCAAGATGCGGCGGGAGATAGGACCCAGTACTTC. Translating gives CASSQDAAGDRTQYF.

The rearrangement uses TRBV7-6 and TRBJ1-1, with D maybe TRBD1 (5 bases). The CDR3 extends over 11 amino acids. Germline V gives CDR1 SGHVS, CDR2 FNYEAQ. Trimming pared 6 bases from V and 6 bases from J, leaving 8 bases between. This chain's CDR3 is CASSRGAEAFF. As DNA, the CDR3 is TGTGCCAGCAGTAGGGGCGCTGAAGCTTTCTTT. Using reference TRBV7-6 and TRBJ1-1 for the parts outside the CDR3, the full variable domain is GAGVSQSPRYKVTKRGQDVALRCDPISGHVSLYWYRQALGQGPEFLTYFNYEAQQDKSGLPNDRFSAERPEGSISTLTIQRTEQRDSAMYRCASSRGAEAFFGQGTRLTVV.

The gene calls are TRBV5-6 and TRBJ2-1; maybe TRBD2 (6 bases). The CDR3 loop spans 17 amino acids. The V end was cut by 0 bases, the J end by 0 bases, with 13 bases between. Looked up from germline, CDR1 is SGHDT and CDR2 is YYEEEE. The CDR3 nucleotides are TGTGCCAGCAGCTTGGCCAAAGCGGGTGGCTCCTACAATGAGCAGTTCTTC. Translating it yields CASSLAKAGGSYNEQFF.

This clone has only a few counts. The V call is TRBV5-4, the J call TRBJ2-3; 10 nucleotides match TRBD2. This CDR3 has 16 residues. Germline CDR1 and CDR2: SGHNT and YYREEE (reference sequence). Trimming removed 4 bases from V and 6 bases from J; junction bases left unmatched: 11. Written as DNA, the CDR3 is TGTGCCAGCAGCAGGGAGCGGGAGGGCTCTGAGGATACGCAGTATTTT. Its translation: CASSREREGSEDTQYF.